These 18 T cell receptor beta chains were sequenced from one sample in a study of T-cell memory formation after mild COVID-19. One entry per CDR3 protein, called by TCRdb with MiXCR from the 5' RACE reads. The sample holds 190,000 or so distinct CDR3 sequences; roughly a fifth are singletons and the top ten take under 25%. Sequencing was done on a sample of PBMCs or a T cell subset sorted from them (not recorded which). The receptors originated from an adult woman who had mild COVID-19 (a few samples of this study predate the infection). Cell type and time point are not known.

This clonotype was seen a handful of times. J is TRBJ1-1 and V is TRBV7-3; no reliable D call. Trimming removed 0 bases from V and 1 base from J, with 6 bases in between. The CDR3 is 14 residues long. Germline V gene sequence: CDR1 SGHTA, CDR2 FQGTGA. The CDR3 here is CASSLTSGNTEAFF. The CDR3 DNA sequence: TGTGCCAGCAGCTTAACTTCAGGGAACACTGAAGCTTTCTTT.

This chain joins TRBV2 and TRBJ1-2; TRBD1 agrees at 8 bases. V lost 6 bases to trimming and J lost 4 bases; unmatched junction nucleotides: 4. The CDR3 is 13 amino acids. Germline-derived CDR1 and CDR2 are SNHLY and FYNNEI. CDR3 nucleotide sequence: TGTGCCAGCAGGGGACAGGCCCTCTATGGCTACACCTTC. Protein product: CASRGQALYGYTF.

DNA of the CDR3: TGTGCCAGCAGCTTAGGTGCGGGGGCCCCCTACAATGAGCAGTTCTTC. Its translation is CASSLGAGAPYNEQFF. The rearrangement joins TRBV7-9 to TRBJ2-1; possibly TRBD2 for D (7 bases). Germline V gene lookup returns CDR1 SEHNR and CDR2 FQNEAQ (reference sequence). This CDR3 is 16 amino acids long. V shed 1 base and J shed 2 bases, with 12 bases lying between them. Combining the CDR3 with reference TRBV7-9 and TRBJ2-1 gives the whole variable domain DTGVSQNPRHKITKRGQNVTFRCDPISEHNRLYWYRQTLGQGPEFLTYFQNEAQLEKSRLLSDRFSAERPKGSFSTLEIQRTEQGDSAMYLCASSLGAGAPYNEQFFGPGTRLTVL.

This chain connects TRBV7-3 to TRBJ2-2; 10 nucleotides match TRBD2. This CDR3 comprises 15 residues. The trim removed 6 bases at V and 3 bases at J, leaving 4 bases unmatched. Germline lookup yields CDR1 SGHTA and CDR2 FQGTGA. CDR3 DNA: TGTGCCAGCAGAGCCGGGACTAGCGACACCGGGGAGCTGTTTTTT. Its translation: CASRAGTSDTGELFF.

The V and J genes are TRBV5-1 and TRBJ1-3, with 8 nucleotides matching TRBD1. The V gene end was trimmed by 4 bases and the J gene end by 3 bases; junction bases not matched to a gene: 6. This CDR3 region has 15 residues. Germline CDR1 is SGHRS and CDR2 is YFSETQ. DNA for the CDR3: TGCGCCAGCAGCCCAGGGACAGGTGGTGGAAACACCATATATTTT. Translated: CASSPGTGGGNTIYF.

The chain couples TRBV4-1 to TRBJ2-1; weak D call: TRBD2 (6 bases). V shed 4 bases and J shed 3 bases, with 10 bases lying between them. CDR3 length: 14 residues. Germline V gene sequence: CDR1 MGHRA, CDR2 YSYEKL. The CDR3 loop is CASSLTRDYNEQFF. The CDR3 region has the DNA TGCGCCAGCAGCCTGACTAGGGACTACAATGAGCAGTTCTTC.

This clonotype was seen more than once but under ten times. CDR3 protein: CASRPDPAFRNNEQFF. The DNA of the CDR3 is TGCGCCAGCCGACCCGACCCCGCGTTTAGGAACAATGAGCAGTTCTTC. This chain connects TRBV5-1 to TRBJ2-1; D is unclear. The V end was cut by 7 bases, the J end by 5 bases, with 22 bases between. CDR3 length equals 16 residues. Germline CDR1 reads SGHRS; CDR2 reads YFSETQ.

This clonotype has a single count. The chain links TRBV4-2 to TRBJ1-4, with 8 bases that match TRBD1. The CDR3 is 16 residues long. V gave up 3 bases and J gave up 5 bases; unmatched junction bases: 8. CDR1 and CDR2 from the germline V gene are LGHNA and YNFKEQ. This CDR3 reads CASSHDSGTGNEKLFF. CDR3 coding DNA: TGTGCCAGCAGCCACGATTCCGGGACAGGAAATGAAAAACTGTTTTTT.

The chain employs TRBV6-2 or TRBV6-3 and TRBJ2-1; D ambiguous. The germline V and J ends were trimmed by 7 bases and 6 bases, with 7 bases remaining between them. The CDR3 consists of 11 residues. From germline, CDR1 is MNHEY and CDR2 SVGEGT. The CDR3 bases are TGTGCCAGCACCGACTCCAATGAGCAGTTCTTC. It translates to CASTDSNEQFF.

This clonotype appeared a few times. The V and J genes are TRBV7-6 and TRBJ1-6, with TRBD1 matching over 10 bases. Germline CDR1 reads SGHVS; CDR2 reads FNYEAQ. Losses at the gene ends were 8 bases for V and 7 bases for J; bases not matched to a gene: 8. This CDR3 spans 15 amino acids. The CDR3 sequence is CASSSGQGSNSPLHF. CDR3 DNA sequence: TGTGCCAGCTCGTCGGGACAGGGGTCGAATTCACCCCTCCACTTT.

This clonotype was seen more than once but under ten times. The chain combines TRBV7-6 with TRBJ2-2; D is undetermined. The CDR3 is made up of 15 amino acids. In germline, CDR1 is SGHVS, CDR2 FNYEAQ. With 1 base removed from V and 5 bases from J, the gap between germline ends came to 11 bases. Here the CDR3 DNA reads TGTGCCAGCAGCTTAGAGGAATGGGTAACCGGGGAGCTGTTTTTT. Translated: CASSLEEWVTGELFF.

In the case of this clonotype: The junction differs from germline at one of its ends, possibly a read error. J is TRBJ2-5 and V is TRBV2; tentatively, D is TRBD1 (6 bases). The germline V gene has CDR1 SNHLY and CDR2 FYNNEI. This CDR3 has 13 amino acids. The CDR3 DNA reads TGTGGCAGAGATACCGGCGCGGGCGACAGGCCACACTTC. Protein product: CGRDTGAGDRPHF.

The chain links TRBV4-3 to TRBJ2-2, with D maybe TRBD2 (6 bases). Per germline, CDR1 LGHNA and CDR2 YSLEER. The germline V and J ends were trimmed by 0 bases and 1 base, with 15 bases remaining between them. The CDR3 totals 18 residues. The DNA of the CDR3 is TGCGCCAGCAGCCAAGATGTGAACGGGCGGGAGAACACCGGGGAGCTGTTTTTT. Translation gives CASSQDVNGRENTGELFF.

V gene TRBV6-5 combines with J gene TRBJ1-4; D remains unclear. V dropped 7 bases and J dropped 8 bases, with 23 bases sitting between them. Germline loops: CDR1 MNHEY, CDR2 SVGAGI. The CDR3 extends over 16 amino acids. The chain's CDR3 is CASTSLTALRTEKLFF. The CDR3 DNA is TGTGCCAGCACCTCCCTGACGGCCCTCAGAACGGAAAAACTGTTTTTT.

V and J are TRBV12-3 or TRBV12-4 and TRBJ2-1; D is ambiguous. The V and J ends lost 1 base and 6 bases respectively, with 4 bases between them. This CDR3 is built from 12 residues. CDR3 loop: CASSLGFNEQFF. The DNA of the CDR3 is TGTGCCAGCAGTTTAGGGTTCAATGAGCAGTTCTTC.

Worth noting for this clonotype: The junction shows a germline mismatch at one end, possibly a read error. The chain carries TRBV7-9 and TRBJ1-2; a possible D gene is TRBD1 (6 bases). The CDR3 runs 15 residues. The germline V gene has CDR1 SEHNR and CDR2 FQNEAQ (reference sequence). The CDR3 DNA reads TGTGCCAGCAGCCTAGCACAGGGAAGACTCTATGGCTACACCTTC. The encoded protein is CASSLAQGRLYGYTF.

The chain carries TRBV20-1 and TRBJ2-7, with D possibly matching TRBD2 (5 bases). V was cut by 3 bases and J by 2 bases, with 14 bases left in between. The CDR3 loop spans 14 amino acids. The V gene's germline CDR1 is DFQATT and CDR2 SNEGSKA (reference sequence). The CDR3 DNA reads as TGCAGTGCTAGGCAAACTAGAACCCCCTACGAGCAGTACTTC. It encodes CSARQTRTPYEQYF.

In DNA, the CDR3 is TGTGCCAGCAGTCCAGGGACTAGTGGGCAGTTCTTC. Translation gives CASSPGTSGQFF. This chain connects TRBV27 to TRBJ2-1; TRBD2 matches 8 bases. V lost 5 bases to trimming and J lost 12 bases; unmatched junction nucleotides: 6. CDR1 and CDR2 (germline): MNHEY, SMNVEV (reference sequence). The CDR3 is 12 residues long.